Presented here are 32 T cell receptor beta chains from one specimen sequenced in a study of T cells in Graves' hyperthyroidism and ophthalmopathy. Amplification of TCR beta CDR3 regions was performed using RNA transcripts as template. When the TCR CDR3 underwent first-round RT-PCR, the HTBI primer set was used. From the multiplex PCR reads, TCRdb called clonotypes with MiXCR, one entry per CDR3 protein. The sample shows hundreds of thousands of distinct CDR3 sequences, 13% of them seen only once. Source material: blood. The receptor set was obtained from a woman in her late teens or twenties with Graves' hyperthyroidism.

This clonotype was seen repeatedly, ten times or more. The chain recombines TRBV6-1 with TRBJ1-1; TRBD1 might be the D (6 bases). V dropped 6 bases and J dropped 0 bases, with 8 bases sitting between them. The CDR3 length is 13 residues. Germline CDR1 reads MNHNS; CDR2 reads SASEGT. CDR3 protein: CASRPGVNTEAFF. CDR3 in DNA: TGTGCCAGCAGACCAGGGGTGAACACTGAAGCTTTCTTT.

The V and J genes are TRBV5-5 and TRBJ2-2; D tentatively fits TRBD1 or TRBD2 (5 bases each). The V end lost 0 bases, the J end lost 7 bases, and 16 bases lay between the germline ends. The V gene's germline CDR1 is SGHKS and CDR2 YYEKEE (reference sequence). The CDR3 covers 16 residues. The CDR3 here is CASSLAGDQQGGELFF. CDR3 sequence (DNA): TGTGCCAGCAGCTTGGCCGGGGACCAACAAGGCGGGGAGCTGTTTTTT.

This clonotype was observed many times. This rearrangement joins TRBV7-9 to TRBJ2-1; 8 bases match TRBD2. The V segment lost 4 bases and the J segment 2 bases; nucleotides outside the gene matches: 13. The CDR3 extends over 18 amino acids. Germline CDR1 reads SEHNR; CDR2 reads FQNEAQ (reference sequence). This CDR3 reads CASSSKGGRGGTYNEQFF. The CDR3 DNA follows: TGTGCCAGCAGCTCCAAAGGCGGACGGGGGGGTACCTACAATGAGCAGTTCTTC.

This clonotype was observed many times. The chain employs TRBV2 and TRBJ1-3, with D maybe TRBD1 (6 bases). The germline CDR1 and CDR2 sequences are SNHLY and FYNNEI. V lost 4 bases and J 4 bases, leaving 11 bases between the germline ends. CDR3 length: 14 amino acids. CDR3 region: CASSAWGAGNTIYF. CDR3 DNA sequence: TGTGCCAGCAGTGCATGGGGGGCGGGAAACACCATATATTTT.

This clonotype was observed many times. This sequence joins TRBV10-3 and TRBJ1-1, with D perhaps TRBD1 (5 bases). The CDR3 length is 15 residues. V gave up 0 bases and J gave up 6 bases, with 14 bases separating them. Germline CDR1 and CDR2: ENHRY and SYGVKD. CDR3 amino acids: CAISESGTLGAEAFF. The DNA for the CDR3 is TGTGCCATCAGTGAGTCGGGGACTCTTGGGGCTGAAGCTTTCTTT.

This clonotype was found a few times. A single base separates this from a much larger clone, so it may be a read error. The chain recombines TRBV27 with TRBJ1-1; D unresolved. CDR1 and CDR2 (germline): MNHEY, SMNVEV (reference sequence). This CDR3 contains 12 residues. The CDR3 nucleotides are TGTGCCAGCAGTTATGAGAACACTGAAGCTTCCTTT. Protein product: CASSYENTEASF.

This clonotype was counted many times. The rearrangement uses TRBV28 and TRBJ2-3; a weak D match, TRBD2 (6 bases). V was shortened by 5 bases and J by 4 bases, with 16 bases between the two germline ends. Per the germline V gene, CDR1 is MDHEN and CDR2 is SYDVKM. This CDR3 comprises 15 residues. CDR3 sequence: CASSLATTSADTQYF. The CDR3 nucleotides are TGTGCCAGCAGTCTAGCGACGACATCGGCAGATACGCAGTATTTT.

This clonotype was recorded at least ten times. J is TRBJ2-2 and V is TRBV28, with 9 positions matching TRBD1. The V gene end was trimmed by 6 bases and the J gene end by 4 bases; junction bases not matched to a gene: 12. CDR1 is MDHEN and CDR2 is SYDVKM in the germline V gene. The CDR3 spans 17 residues. CDR3 in amino acids: CASRATGGAGGTGELFF. The DNA for the CDR3 is TGTGCCAGCAGAGCGACAGGGGGGGCCGGGGGCACCGGGGAGCTGTTTTTT.

This clonotype was counted at least ten times. V and J are TRBV18 and TRBJ2-7; unclear D gene. Trimming stripped 6 bases from V and 0 bases from J, with 18 bases between. This CDR3 spans 16 amino acids. The germline V gene encodes CDR1 KGHSH and CDR2 LQKENI. CDR3 DNA: TGTGCCAGCTCCCAAACGCCGAATATCCCCTCCTACGAGCAGTACTTC. Residues: CASSQTPNIPSYEQYF.

In its sample, this clonotype was seen many times. The V call is TRBV12-3 or TRBV12-4, the J call TRBJ1-1; perhaps TRBD1 as D (5 bases). This CDR3 is 12 amino acids long. Between the trimmed V and J ends, which lost 4 bases and 12 bases, there was a span of 15 bases. For the CDR3, the DNA is TGTGCCAGCAGTTCCCAGGGAGGAGGTTCTTTCTTT. Its protein is CASSSQGGGSFF.

This clonotype was seen repeatedly, ten times or more. V and J are TRBV27 and TRBJ2-1, with 7 bases aligning to TRBD1. CDR1 MNHEY and CDR2 SMNVEV come from the germline V gene (reference sequence). The CDR3 consists of 14 residues. V lost 10 bases, J lost 2 bases, and 8 bases stayed unmatched. This chain's CDR3 is CATKGRGTYNEQFF. CDR3 nucleotides: TGTGCCACTAAGGGCAGGGGGACCTACAATGAGCAGTTCTTC.

This clonotype was seen a handful of times. The junction and the germline gene differ at one end; a read error may be behind it. V and J are TRBV2 and TRBJ2-3; 16 bases line up with TRBD2. The CDR3 sequence is 16 residues long. Germline V lookup: CDR1 SNHLY, CDR2 FYNNEI. In DNA form, the CDR3 reads TGTGCCACCAGTTTCGGGACTAGCGGGGGGGCGGATACGCAGTATTTT. Encoded protein: CATSFGTSGGADTQYF.

The chain uses TRBV4-1 and TRBJ1-4; D gene unclear. Germline CDR1 reads MGHRA; CDR2 reads YSYEKL. V lost 0 bases and J lost 4, with 9 bases in between. The CDR3 spans 15 residues. The CDR3 DNA sequence: TGCGCCAGCAGCCAAGATGCCGGATTTAATGAAAAACTGTTTTTT. This codes for CASSQDAGFNEKLFF.

V gene TRBV15 combines with J gene TRBJ2-5; TRBD1 or TRBD2 may be the D gene (7 bases each). Germline CDR1 reads LNHNV; CDR2 reads YYDKDF (reference sequence). V was shortened by 1 base and J by 5 bases, with 32 bases between the two germline ends. This CDR3 has 21 amino acids. CDR3: CATSRVRGTALGREGRETQYF. The CDR3 DNA sequence: TGTGCCACCAGCAGAGTTCGGGGGACAGCATTAGGGAGGGAGGGCCGGGAGACCCAGTACTTC.

This clonotype occurred many times. CDR3 in DNA: TGCAGTGCTAGAATCGGAAACACCGGGGAGCTGTTTTTT. Amino acids: CSARIGNTGELFF. The chain links TRBV20-1 to TRBJ2-2; D gene unclear. Trimming cost V 2 bases and J 2 bases, with 6 bases left between them. Germline lookup yields CDR1 DFQATT and CDR2 SNEGSKA (reference sequence). This CDR3 has 13 amino acids.

This clonotype was found many times. The rearrangement uses TRBV2 and TRBJ2-5, with D hard to call. The germline gives CDR1 SNHLY, CDR2 FYNNEI. V lost 5 bases, J lost 4 bases, and 11 bases lay in between. The CDR3 length is 13 residues. The CDR3 protein is CASSLLRTETQYF. The CDR3 nucleotides are TGTGCCAGCAGTTTACTTAGGACAGAGACCCAGTACTTC.

This clonotype was counted many times. The gene calls are TRBV12-3 or TRBV12-4 and TRBJ1-1; 11 bases map to TRBD1. The CDR3 has 15 amino acids. Germline trimming cut 5 bases from V and 4 bases from J; bases unmatched to any gene: 6. The CDR3 protein is CASSTRTGGITEAFF. CDR3 DNA: TGTGCCAGCAGTACCCGGACAGGGGGCATCACTGAAGCTTTCTTT.

This clonotype has ten or more counts. The gene calls are TRBV18 and TRBJ1-1; the D is unclear. Germline-derived CDR1 and CDR2 are KGHSH and LQKENI. Trimming cost V 4 bases and J 11 bases, with 14 bases left between them. The CDR3 has 12 residues. CDR3 amino acids: CASSQVMGDAFF. CDR3 bases: TGTGCCAGCTCACAAGTGATGGGAGACGCTTTCTTT.

This clonotype showed up just a few times. The rearrangement uses TRBV6-1 and TRBJ1-6; 7 bases are a match to TRBD1. Germline V CDR1 and CDR2: MNHNS, SASEGT. The V segment lost 6 bases and the J segment 6 bases; nucleotides outside the gene matches: 11. CDR3 length equals 16 residues. The CDR3 region has the DNA TGTGCCAGCAGGATACAGGGGAATCGTGGTAATTCACCCCTCCACTTT. Translating it yields CASRIQGNRGNSPLHF.

The V gene is TRBV12-3 or TRBV12-4, the J gene TRBJ2-6; perhaps TRBD1 as D (6 bases). The CDR3 covers 19 residues. Trimming left V 5 bases short and J 0 bases short, with 20 bases between. CDR3 loop: CASSPMTGLSLSGANVLTF. The CDR3 nucleotides read TGTGCCAGCAGTCCCATGACAGGCCTCTCCCTCTCTGGGGCCAACGTCCTGACTTTC.

This clonotype was observed a handful of times. V and J are TRBV19 and TRBJ1-2, with unresolved D. This CDR3 is built from 16 residues. The ends were cut back, 3 bases at V and 8 bases at J, with 22 bases in the middle. Germline loops: CDR1 LNHDA, CDR2 SQIVND (reference sequence). The CDR3 sequence: CASSIYYGLFSGGYTF. The CDR3 bases are TGTGCCAGTAGTATCTACTATGGACTTTTCTCGGGGGGCTACACCTTC.

J is TRBJ1-1 and V is TRBV7-3; 7 nucleotides line up with TRBD1. Trimming removed 4 bases from V and 0 bases from J; junction bases left unmatched: 8. The CDR3 sequence is 16 residues long. The germline V gene has CDR1 SGHTA and CDR2 FQGTGA. CDR3 nucleotide sequence: TGTGCCAGCAGCTCCGGGGGGAGGGGGCTGAACACTGAAGCTTTCTTT. Amino acid sequence: CASSSGGRGLNTEAFF.

This clonotype has a count of ten or more. V gene TRBV7-9 combines with J gene TRBJ1-2; the D gene is possibly TRBD1 (5 bases). Trimming removed 0 bases at V and 5 bases at J, with 13 bases between. CDR1 and CDR2 from the germline V gene are SEHNR and FQNEAQ (reference sequence). The CDR3 length is 15 residues. Here the CDR3 DNA reads TGTGCCAGCAGCTTAGCAACGCAGGGTTGGTATGGCTACACCTTC. The encoded protein is CASSLATQGWYGYTF.

This CDR3 reads CASSLGVEPEKLFF. The CDR3 DNA sequence: TGTGCCAGCAGCTTGGGTGTGGAGCCTGAAAAACTGTTTTTT. This rearrangement joins TRBV5-6 to TRBJ1-4, with D hard to call. CDR3 length: 14 amino acids. The germline CDR1 and CDR2 sequences are SGHDT and YYEEEE. Trimming took off 0 bases at V and 7 bases at J, with 10 bases between the two ends.

In this sample, this clonotype turned up many times. V gene TRBV2 combines with J gene TRBJ1-2, with 8 bases lining up with TRBD1. The length of the CDR3 is 14 residues. V lost 2 bases and J lost 7; bases outside the gene matches: 6. Germline CDR1 is SNHLY and CDR2 is FYNNEI. The CDR3 nucleotides are TGTGCCAGCAGTGAATTGCAGGGGGCGATTGGCTACACCTTC. Protein sequence: CASSELQGAIGYTF.

The rearrangement joins TRBV2 to TRBJ2-5; TRBD1 matches at 7 bases. This CDR3 has 15 residues. In germline, CDR1 is SNHLY, CDR2 FYNNEI. Trimming cost V 5 bases and J 9 bases; bases outside gene matches: 15. CDR3 DNA sequence: TGTGCCAGCAGTCCCCGACAGGGACCGGCTACGTCCCAGTACTTC. Residues: CASSPRQGPATSQYF.

This clonotype was detected many times. The chain uses TRBV7-8 and TRBJ2-3; tentatively, D is TRBD1 (5 bases). V lost 5 bases, J lost 1 base, and 10 bases lay in between. This CDR3 is 14 amino acids long. Germline CDR1 is SGHVS and CDR2 is FQNEAQ. This chain's CDR3 is CASSQGLGTDTQYF. The CDR3 coding sequence is TGTGCCAGCAGCCAGGGATTGGGCACAGATACGCAGTATTTT.

Ten or more counts support this clonotype. V usage is TRBV9 and J usage is TRBJ1-6; tentative D call: TRBD1 (5 bases). This CDR3 region has 14 residues. Trimming cost V 0 bases and J 10 bases, with 11 bases left between them. The germline V gene encodes CDR1 SGDLS and CDR2 YYNGEE. CDR3 sequence: CASSVVGADSPLHF. In DNA form, the CDR3 reads TGTGCCAGCAGCGTAGTAGGGGCGGACTCACCCCTCCACTTT.

This clonotype was recorded many times. This chain joins TRBV24-1 and TRBJ2-7, with D perhaps matching TRBD1 or TRBD2 (5 bases each). With 5 bases removed from V and 2 bases from J, the gap between germline ends came to 18 bases. CDR1 and CDR2 (germline): KGHDR, SFDVKD. The CDR3 is 16 amino acids. This CDR3 is CATSAGTAKDPYEQYF. In DNA, the CDR3 is TGTGCCACCAGTGCGGGGACGGCAAAGGACCCCTACGAGCAGTACTTC.

This clonotype showed up many times. The CDR3 spells CASSPTTGVAGAYEQYF. The CDR3 DNA follows: TGCGCCAGCAGCCCGACCACAGGGGTCGCGGGCGCCTACGAGCAGTACTTC. This sequence joins TRBV4-3 and TRBJ2-7; 7 bases line up with TRBD1. The V segment lost 4 bases and the J segment 2 bases; nucleotides outside the gene matches: 14. This CDR3 region has 17 residues. The germline gives CDR1 LGHNA, CDR2 YSLEER.

Many counts were recorded for this clonotype. The chain links TRBV6-5 to TRBJ2-6; tentative D call: TRBD1 (6 bases). This CDR3 comprises 16 residues. V lost 3 bases and J lost 2, with 11 bases in between. Germline-derived CDR1 and CDR2 are MNHEY and SVGAGI. In DNA form, the CDR3 reads TGTGCCAGCAGTTATCATAACAGGGCTGGGGCCAACGTCCTGACTTTC. This codes for CASSYHNRAGANVLTF.

This clonotype was counted many times. V is TRBV28 and J is TRBJ2-7; D not certain. This CDR3 has 12 amino acids. The ends were cut back, 6 bases at V and 2 bases at J, with 8 bases in the middle. Germline V gene lookup returns CDR1 MDHEN and CDR2 SYDVKM. CDR3 in DNA: TGTGCCAGCAGAGGTCCACCCTACGAGCAGTACTTC. The encoded protein is CASRGPPYEQYF.